Sequencing of this T cell receptor beta chain was carried out in a study of OX40 agonist ivuxolimab in advanced cancers. Notes on the study in general: At 0.1 to 3.0 mg/kg and by week 6, clonal expansion occurred in CD4+ and CD8+ blood T cells. Normalized T-cell clonal expansion was also low in a subset of nonresponders.

Peripheral blood came from all dose cohorts at three timepoints. The method was immunoSEQ multiplex PCR; TCRdb's version includes in-frame clones alone and lacks a portion of them. This sample has around 76,000 clones, with about 93% found just once. The CDR3 is made up of 16 amino acids. Per germline, CDR1 SEHNR and CDR2 FQNEAQ (reference sequence). V was cut by 1 base and J by 5 bases, with 17 bases left in between. Worth noting for this clone: Its antigen is undetermined.

The chain couples TRBV7-9 to TRBJ1-1; D is possibly TRBD1 (6 bases). The starting material was CD4+ or CD8+ T cells sorted from blood, obtained in a trial of the OX40 agonist ivuxolimab. The receptor's source is an adult with an advanced solid tumor such as melanoma, head and neck, liver or kidney cancer. The CDR3 protein is CASSLVVGGGRTEAFF. CDR3 coding DNA: TGTGCCAGCAGCTTAGTAGTAGGGGGAGGTCGAACTGAAGCTTTCTTT. The entire variable domain, with the rest obtained from reference TRBV7-9 and TRBJ1-1, is as follows: DTGVSQNPRHKITKRGQNVTFRCDPISEHNRLYWYRQTLGQGPEFLTYFQNEAQLEKSRLLSDRFSAERPKGSFSTLEIQRTEQGDSAMYLCASSLVVGGGRTEAFFGQGTRLTVV.